What follows are 32 T cell receptor beta chains derived from one specimen sequenced in a study of T cell changes during pregnancy in multiple sclerosis. The method was immunoSEQ multiplex PCR; TCRdb's version includes in-frame clones alone and lacks a portion of them. The top ten clones hold nearly 0.5% of a sample with under 75,000 clones, about 90% of them seen once. The sample was CD4+ T cells from peripheral blood mononuclear cells, taken after pregnancy. The receptors originated from a female donor in good health, enrolled as a control in a pregnancy study.

This chain joins TRBV4-3 and TRBJ2-2; a possible D gene is TRBD1 (5 bases). This CDR3 spans 14 amino acids. Trimming shortened V by 7 bases and J by 4 bases, and 13 bases separated the two germline ends. Germline V CDR1 and CDR2: LGHNA, YSLEER. The CDR3 loop is CASTDSLSTGELFF. In DNA, the CDR3 is TGCGCCAGCACCGACAGTCTGTCCACCGGGGAGCTGTTTTTT.

This chain connects TRBV18 to TRBJ1-5, with 7 bases identical to TRBD1. The CDR3 contains 15 residues. The V gene end was trimmed by 1 base and the J gene end by 5 bases; junction bases not matched to a gene: 5. Germline V gives CDR1 KGHSH, CDR2 LQKENI. CDR3 residues: CASSPLQGVDQPQHF. Written as DNA, the CDR3 is TGTGCCAGCTCACCACTGCAGGGGGTCGATCAGCCCCAGCATTTT.

V is TRBV9 and J is TRBJ1-5, with 11 positions matching TRBD1. The CDR3 has 15 residues. With V trimmed by 3 bases and J by 3 bases, 2 bases remained unmatched. Germline loops: CDR1 SGDLS, CDR2 YYNGEE. CDR3 in amino acids: CASSAGQGVNQPQHF. DNA of the CDR3: TGTGCCAGCAGCGCGGGACAGGGGGTCAATCAGCCCCAGCATTTT.

The chain uses TRBV7-2 and TRBJ1-2, with TRBD1 matching over 7 bases. This CDR3 contains 15 residues. Germline trimming cut 5 bases from V and 2 bases from J; bases unmatched to any gene: 8. Germline CDR1 and CDR2: SGHTA and FQGNSA. This CDR3 is CASSPMTGLNYGYTF. CDR3 in DNA: TGTGCCAGCAGCCCAATGACAGGGTTGAACTATGGCTACACCTTC.

The chain uses TRBV6-5 and TRBJ1-1; the match to TRBD1 covers 10 bases. Germline trimming cut 5 bases from V and 4 bases from J; bases unmatched to any gene: 7. From germline, CDR1 is MNHEY and CDR2 SVGAGI. This CDR3 is built from 15 residues. The CDR3 DNA sequence: TGTGCCAGCAGTCGACCGGGACAGGGGACCACTGAAGCTTTCTTT. Translation gives CASSRPGQGTTEAFF.

The rearrangement joins TRBV5-1 to TRBJ2-7; 10 bases match TRBD1. This CDR3 is 15 amino acids long. With V trimmed by 0 bases and J by 2 bases, 2 bases remained unmatched. Germline CDR1 and CDR2: SGHRS and YFSETQ. CDR3 DNA: TGCGCCAGCAGCTTGGTCGGGACAGGGGCCTACGAGCAGTACTTC. Its protein product is CASSLVGTGAYEQYF.

CDR3 sequence (DNA): TGTGCCAGCAGTTTCCCGCGGCCAAAGGCCACTGAAGCTTTCTTT. It specifies CASSFPRPKATEAFF. V usage is TRBV28 and J usage is TRBJ1-1; no clear D. Germline V gene sequence: CDR1 MDHEN, CDR2 SYDVKM. The CDR3 is 15 residues long. Trimming left V 3 bases short and J 4 bases short, with 15 bases between.

The gene calls are TRBV11-2 and TRBJ1-2; TRBD1 is a possible D gene (6 bases). Between the trimmed V and J ends, which lost 5 bases and 0 bases, there was a span of 13 bases. The CDR3 runs to 15 residues. Germline CDR1 reads SGHAT; CDR2 reads FQNNGV. Here the CDR3 reads CASSRSDRPNYGYTF. The CDR3 DNA reads TGTGCCAGCAGCAGATCGGACAGACCTAACTATGGCTACACCTTC. Drawing the rest from reference TRBV11-2 and TRBJ1-2, the complete variable domain is EAGVAQSPRYKIIEKRQSVAFWCNPISGHATLYWYQQILGQGPKLLIQFQNNGVVDDSQLPKDRFSAERLKGVDSTLKIQPAKLEDSAVYLCASSRSDRPNYGYTFGSGTRLTVV.

The chain recombines TRBV7-2 with TRBJ1-1, with a possible D match to TRBD1 (5 bases). Germline V gives CDR1 SGHTA, CDR2 FQGNSA. The length of the CDR3 is 17 residues. V was pared by 1 base and J by 4 bases, with 19 bases between. The CDR3 loop reads CASSLGTIPQSPTEAFF. In DNA form, the CDR3 reads TGTGCCAGCAGCTTAGGGACAATTCCCCAGTCCCCCACTGAAGCTTTCTTT. Full variable domain (remainder filled in from reference TRBV7-2 and TRBJ1-1): GAGVSQSPSNKVTEKGKDVELRCDPISGHTALYWYRQSLGQGLEFLIYFQGNSAPDKSGLPSDRFSAERTGGSVSTLTIQRTQQEDSAVYLCASSLGTIPQSPTEAFFGQGTRLTVV.

This clone came up once. This chain links TRBV7-2 with TRBJ2-5; 8 bases match TRBD1. In germline, CDR1 is SGHTA, CDR2 FQGNSA. The V segment lost 6 bases and the J segment 4 bases; nucleotides outside the gene matches: 16. This CDR3 spans 17 amino acids. CDR3 nucleotides: TGTGCCAGCAGGCCGCCGGGGTGGCAGGGGGCTTTAGAGACCCAGTACTTC. It is translated as CASRPPGWQGALETQYF.

The J gene is TRBJ1-4, the V gene TRBV7-2, with D maybe TRBD1 (6 bases). Looked up from germline, CDR1 is SGHTA and CDR2 is FQGNSA. V shed 4 bases and J shed 4 bases, with 10 bases lying between them. The CDR3 covers 14 residues. The CDR3 loop reads CASSSDSINEKLFF. The CDR3 coding sequence is TGTGCCAGCAGCTCGGACAGCATTAATGAAAAACTGTTTTTT.

DNA for the CDR3: TGTGCCAGCAGCCCCTCTTTAGCGGGCAATGAGCAGTTCTTC. This codes for CASSPSLAGNEQFF. V is TRBV7-9 and J is TRBJ2-1; TRBD2 agrees at 7 bases. The germline gives CDR1 SEHNR, CDR2 FQNEAQ (reference sequence). V gave up 5 bases and J gave up 6 bases; unmatched junction bases: 7. CDR3 size: 14 residues.

This chain connects TRBV7-9 to TRBJ1-1; D is unresolved. The CDR3 runs 13 residues. Trimming shortened V by 5 bases and J by 3 bases, and 10 bases separated the two germline ends. CDR1 and CDR2 (germline): SEHNR, FQNEAQ (reference sequence). The CDR3 loop is CASSPGRDTEAFF. For the CDR3, the DNA is TGTGCCAGCAGCCCCGGGAGGGACACTGAAGCTTTCTTT.

This rearrangement joins TRBV15 to TRBJ2-3; D unresolved. CDR1 is LNHNV and CDR2 is YYDKDF in the germline V gene (reference sequence). Trimming removed 8 bases at V and 1 base at J, with 7 bases between. The CDR3 is 12 residues long. CDR3 amino acids: CATSVGTDTQYF. In DNA form, the CDR3 reads TGTGCCACCTCAGTGGGCACAGATACGCAGTATTTT.

This chain uses TRBV18 with TRBJ1-1; the match to TRBD1 covers 9 bases. V lost 0 bases and J lost 1; bases outside the gene matches: 6. CDR1 and CDR2 (germline): KGHSH, LQKENI. CDR3 length: 17 amino acids. The CDR3 spells CASSPPLRQGGNTEAFF. The CDR3 region has the DNA TGTGCCAGCTCACCACCCCTACGACAGGGGGGGAACACTGAAGCTTTCTTT.

J is TRBJ1-6 and V is TRBV5-1; TRBD1 aligns across 10 bases. V shed 4 bases, J shed 6 bases, and the junction held 7 bases outside the gene matches. Germline V CDR1 and CDR2: SGHRS, YFSETQ. There are 16 residues in the CDR3. DNA for the CDR3: TGCGCCAGCAGCGCGGACAGGGGGGATCGTAATTCACCCCTCCACTTT. This gives the protein CASSADRGDRNSPLHF. Using reference TRBV5-1 and TRBJ1-6 for the parts outside the CDR3, the full variable domain is KAGVTQTPRYLIKTRGQQVTLSCSPISGHRSVSWYQQTPGQGLQFLFEYFSETQRNKGNFPGRFSGRQFSNSRSEMNVSTLELGDSALYLCASSADRGDRNSPLHFGNGTRLTVT.

This clone was found a few times. This chain uses TRBV4-3 with TRBJ1-1, with D tentatively TRBD1 (6 bases). The length of the CDR3 is 13 residues. Germline assignment: CDR1 LGHNA and CDR2 YSLEER. The V end lost 8 bases, the J end lost 3 bases, and 13 bases lay between the germline ends. CDR3 amino acids: CASALEGDTEAFF. The CDR3 DNA sequence: TGCGCCAGCGCCCTCGAGGGGGACACTGAAGCTTTCTTT.

This rearrangement joins TRBV6-1 to TRBJ2-7, with D hard to call. The germline V gene has CDR1 MNHNS and CDR2 SASEGT. Trimming removed 8 bases at V and 3 bases at J, with 5 bases between. The CDR3 is 10 amino acids. CDR3: CASSLYEQYF. The CDR3 coding sequence is TGTGCCAGCTCCCTCTACGAGCAGTACTTC.

This chain joins TRBV4-1 and TRBJ1-5; D is unresolved. Germline-derived CDR1 and CDR2 are MGHRA and YSYEKL. V was clipped by 0 bases and J by 0 bases, with 12 bases between them. The CDR3 totals 17 residues. CDR3 residues: CASSQEVSASSNQPQHF. The CDR3 DNA reads TGCGCCAGCAGCCAAGAGGTGTCAGCTAGTAGCAATCAGCCCCAGCATTTT.

The J gene is TRBJ1-4, the V gene TRBV19, with D hard to call. V lost 8 bases and J 0 bases, leaving 7 bases between the germline ends. Germline values: CDR1 LNHDA, CDR2 SQIVND (reference sequence). This CDR3 is built from 13 residues. The CDR3 nucleotides read TGTGCCAGTCCCCAGGCAACTAATGAAAAACTGTTTTTT. Residues: CASPQATNEKLFF.

This clone appeared a few times. V and J are TRBV9 and TRBJ1-1; D gene uncertain. This CDR3 has 13 residues. Trimming shortened V by 2 bases and J by 3 bases, and 8 bases separated the two germline ends. Germline lookup yields CDR1 SGDLS and CDR2 YYNGEE. CDR3 residues: CASSVDKHTEAFF. CDR3 DNA sequence: TGTGCCAGCAGCGTCGACAAGCACACTGAAGCTTTCTTT.

The gene calls are TRBV7-3 and TRBJ2-2; 8 nucleotides line up with TRBD1. The CDR3 loop spans 15 amino acids. The V gene end was trimmed by 5 bases and the J gene end by 4 bases; junction bases not matched to a gene: 6. Germline CDR1 SGHTA, CDR2 FQGTGA. The DNA of the CDR3 is TGTGCCAGCAGCCCGGACAGGGAGGCCACCGGGGAGCTGTTTTTT. Protein product: CASSPDREATGELFF.

V gene TRBV6-5 combines with J gene TRBJ1-5, with TRBD1 matching over 10 bases. J was trimmed by 2 bases and V by 6 bases; bases with no gene match: 4. The CDR3 consists of 15 residues. Germline V gene data show CDR1 as MNHEY and CDR2 as SVGAGI. The chain's CDR3 is CASSPTGGGNQPQHF. CDR3 sequence (DNA): TGTGCCAGCAGCCCGACAGGGGGCGGCAATCAGCCCCAGCATTTT.

The rearrangement uses TRBV6-1 and TRBJ1-5; TRBD1 aligns across 7 bases. This CDR3 region has 15 residues. Germline V gene lookup returns CDR1 MNHNS and CDR2 SASEGT. With V trimmed by 1 base and J by 6 bases, 6 bases remained unmatched. CDR3 protein: CASSEVWGQSQPQHF. DNA for the CDR3: TGTGCCAGCAGTGAAGTCTGGGGACAGAGTCAGCCCCAGCATTTT.

This CDR3 reads CASSQVGGGLPEQYF. The CDR3 DNA reads as TGCGCCAGCAGCCAAGTAGGCGGCGGACTCCCCGAGCAGTACTTC. The chain is built from TRBV4-3 and TRBJ2-7, with D possibly TRBD2 on 5 matching bases. The CDR3 has 15 amino acids. The ends were cut back, 1 base at V and 6 bases at J, with 16 bases in the middle. From germline, CDR1 is LGHNA and CDR2 YSLEER.

This clone was seen just once. This sequence joins TRBV6-5 and TRBJ2-5, with a possible D match to TRBD1 (6 bases). With 4 bases removed from V and 5 bases from J, the gap between germline ends came to 14 bases. This CDR3 has 14 amino acids. Germline V gene data show CDR1 as MNHEY and CDR2 as SVGAGI. The CDR3 DNA reads as TGTGCCAGCAGTTCCTCCAGGGGCCGGGAGACCCAGTACTTC. Translated: CASSSSRGRETQYF.

The chain combines TRBV7-3 with TRBJ2-2; 12 bases agree with TRBD2. V was pared by 5 bases and J by 3 bases, with 10 bases of the junction left unmatched. This CDR3 has 18 amino acids. Germline V lookup: CDR1 SGHTA, CDR2 FQGTGA. In DNA, the CDR3 is TGTGCCAGCAGCCTCGAGGCTAGCGGGGGGGTCGACACCGGGGAGCTGTTTTTT. It encodes CASSLEASGGVDTGELFF.

This chain connects TRBV10-3 to TRBJ2-3, with TRBD2 matching over 10 bases. The CDR3 runs to 18 residues. The V gene's germline CDR1 is ENHRY and CDR2 SYGVKD. V lost 0 bases and J lost 1; bases outside the gene matches: 7. CDR3 coding DNA: TGTGCCATCAGTGAGTCGCGTAGCGGGGGGCTGGGCACAGATACGCAGTATTTT. Translating gives CAISESRSGGLGTDTQYF.

The rearrangement uses TRBV2 and TRBJ2-7; D is unclear. Per germline, CDR1 SNHLY and CDR2 FYNNEI. V lost 5 bases and J 3 bases, leaving 5 bases between the germline ends. There are 11 residues in the CDR3. The CDR3 spells CASSNSYEQYF. Here the CDR3 DNA reads TGTGCCAGCAGTAACAGCTACGAGCAGTACTTC.

The chain recombines TRBV2 with TRBJ2-2; a weak D match, TRBD1 (6 bases). The length of the CDR3 is 14 residues. The germline gives CDR1 SNHLY, CDR2 FYNNEI. The CDR3, as DNA: TGTGTCCAATTCGGGACACAGAACACCGGGGAGCTGTTTTTT. It translates to CVQFGTQNTGELFF.

The chain combines TRBV9 with TRBJ2-1; D is perhaps TRBD2 (6 bases). There are 16 residues in the CDR3. Germline V CDR1 and CDR2: SGDLS, YYNGEE. V dropped 6 bases and J dropped 6 bases, with 22 bases sitting between them. The CDR3 DNA follows: TGTGCCAGCATGACCCATATAGCGGAAACGTCCAATGAGCAGTTCTTC. This translates into CASMTHIAETSNEQFF.

This clone was recorded only once. The chain combines TRBV9 with TRBJ1-6; D might be TRBD1 (5 bases). V was clipped by 8 bases and J by 5 bases, with 14 bases between them. This CDR3 has 14 residues. Germline V CDR1 and CDR2: SGDLS, YYNGEE. The CDR3 protein is CASTREENNSPLHF. CDR3 in DNA: TGTGCCAGTACCAGGGAGGAAAATAATTCACCCCTCCACTTT.